The source of this TCR beta chain is a study of cytomegalovirus exposure and HLA in healthy donors. With 60 Vbeta and 13 Jbeta primers, the PCR was carried out. Sequencing was performed with immunoSEQ multiplex PCR; in TCRdb, only in-frame clones are kept and a portion is missing. This table holds roughly 150,000 clones, over 70% found once. This clonotype originated in a male donor in good health and CMV-seronegative. Material for sequencing was PBMCs.

The CDR3 region is CASIGQGLGTQYF. The CDR3 bases are TGTGCCAGTATCGGACAAGGGTTAGGTACGCAGTATTTT. V and J are TRBV19 and TRBJ2-3; TRBD1 might be the D (5 bases). Deletions cut 7 bases from V and 8 bases from J, with 16 bases between. Looked up from germline, CDR1 is LNHDA and CDR2 is SQIVND (reference sequence). The CDR3 sequence is 13 residues long.